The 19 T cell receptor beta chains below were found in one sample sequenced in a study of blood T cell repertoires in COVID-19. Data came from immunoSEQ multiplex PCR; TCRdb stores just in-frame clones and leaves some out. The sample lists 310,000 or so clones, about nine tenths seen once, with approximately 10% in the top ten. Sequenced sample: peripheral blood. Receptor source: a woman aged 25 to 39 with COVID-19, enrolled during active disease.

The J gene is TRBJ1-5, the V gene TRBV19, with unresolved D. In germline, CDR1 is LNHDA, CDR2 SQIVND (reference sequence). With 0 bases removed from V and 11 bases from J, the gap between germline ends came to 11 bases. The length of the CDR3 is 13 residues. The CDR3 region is CASSIDSAGSQHF. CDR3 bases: TGTGCCAGTAGTATAGATTCGGCGGGGTCCCAGCATTTT.

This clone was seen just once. CDR3 sequence reads: CASSPIDPRDMGYTF. For the CDR3, the DNA is TGTGCCAGCAGCCCCATAGACCCCAGGGACATGGGCTACACCTTC. The V call is TRBV5-4, the J call TRBJ1-2, with D possibly matching TRBD1 (6 bases). The CDR3 runs to 15 residues. Trimming removed 4 bases from V and 8 bases from J, with 21 bases in between. From germline, CDR1 is SGHNT and CDR2 YYREEE (reference sequence).

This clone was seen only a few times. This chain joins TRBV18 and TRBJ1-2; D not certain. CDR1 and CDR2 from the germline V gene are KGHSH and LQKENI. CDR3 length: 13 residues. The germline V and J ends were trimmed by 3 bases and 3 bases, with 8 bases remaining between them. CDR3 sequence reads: CASSPLQDYGYTF. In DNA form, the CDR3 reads TGTGCCAGCTCACCTTTACAAGACTATGGCTACACCTTC.

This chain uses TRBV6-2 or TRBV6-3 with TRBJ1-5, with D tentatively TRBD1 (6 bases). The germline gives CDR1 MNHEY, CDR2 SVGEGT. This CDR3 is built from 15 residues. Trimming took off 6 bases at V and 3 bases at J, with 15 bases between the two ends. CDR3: CASSQRGGNNQPQHF. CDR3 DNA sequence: TGTGCCAGCAGCCAGAGGGGGGGAAACAATCAGCCCCAGCATTTT.

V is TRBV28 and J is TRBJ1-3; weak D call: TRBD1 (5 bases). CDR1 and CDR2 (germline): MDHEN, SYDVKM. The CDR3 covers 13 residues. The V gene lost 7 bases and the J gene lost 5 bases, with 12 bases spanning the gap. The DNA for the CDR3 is TGTGCCAGCATGGGCGGGGGGAGAAACACCATATATTTT. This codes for CASMGGGRNTIYF.

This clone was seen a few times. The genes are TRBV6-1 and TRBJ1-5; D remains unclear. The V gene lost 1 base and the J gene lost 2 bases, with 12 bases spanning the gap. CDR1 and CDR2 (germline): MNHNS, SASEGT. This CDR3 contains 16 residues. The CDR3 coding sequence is TGTGCCAGCAGTGAAGTGCGGGTTTCGGGCAATCAGCCCCAGCATTTT. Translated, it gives CASSEVRVSGNQPQHF.

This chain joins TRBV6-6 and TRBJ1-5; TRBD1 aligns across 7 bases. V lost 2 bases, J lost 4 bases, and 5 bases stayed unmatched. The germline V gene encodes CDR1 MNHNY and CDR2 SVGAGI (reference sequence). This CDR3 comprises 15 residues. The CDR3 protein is CASSYADRSNQPQHF. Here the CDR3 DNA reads TGTGCCAGCAGTTACGCGGACAGGTCAAATCAGCCCCAGCATTTT.

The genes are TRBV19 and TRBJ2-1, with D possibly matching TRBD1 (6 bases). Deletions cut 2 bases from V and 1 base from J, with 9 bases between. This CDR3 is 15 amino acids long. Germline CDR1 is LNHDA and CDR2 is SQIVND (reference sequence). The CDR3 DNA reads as TGTGCCAGTAGTATACAGGGGATATCCTACAATGAGCAGTTCTTC. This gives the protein CASSIQGISYNEQFF. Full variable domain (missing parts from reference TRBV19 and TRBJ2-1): DGGITQSPKYLFRKEGQNVTLSCEQNLNHDAMYWYRQDPGQGLRLIYYSQIVNDFQKGDIAEGYSVSREKKESFPLTVTSAQKNPTAFYLCASSIQGISYNEQFFGPGTRLTVL.

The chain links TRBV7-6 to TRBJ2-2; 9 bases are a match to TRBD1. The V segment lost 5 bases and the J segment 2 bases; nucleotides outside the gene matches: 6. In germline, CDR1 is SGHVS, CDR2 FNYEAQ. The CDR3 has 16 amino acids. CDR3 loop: CASSPRTGDNTGELFF. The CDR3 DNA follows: TGTGCCAGCAGCCCCCGGACAGGGGACAACACCGGGGAGCTGTTTTTT.

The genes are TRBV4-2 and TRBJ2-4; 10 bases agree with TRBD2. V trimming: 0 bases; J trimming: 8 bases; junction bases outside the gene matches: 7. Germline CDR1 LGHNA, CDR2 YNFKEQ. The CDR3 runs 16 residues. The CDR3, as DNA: TGTGCCAGCAGCCAAGACCAATTCCTAGCGGGAGACATTCAGTACTTC. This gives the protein CASSQDQFLAGDIQYF.

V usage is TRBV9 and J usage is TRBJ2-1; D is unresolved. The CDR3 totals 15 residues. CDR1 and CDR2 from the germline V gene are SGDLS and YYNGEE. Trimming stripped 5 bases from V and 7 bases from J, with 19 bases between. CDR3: CASSVSGTVTNEQFF. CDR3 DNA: TGTGCCAGCAGTGTTTCAGGCACAGTGACAAATGAGCAGTTCTTC.

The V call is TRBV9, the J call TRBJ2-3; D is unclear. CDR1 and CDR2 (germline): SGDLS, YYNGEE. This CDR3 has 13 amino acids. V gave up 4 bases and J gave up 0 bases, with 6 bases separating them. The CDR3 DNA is TGTGCCAGCAGCCGTATTAGCACAGATACGCAGTATTTT. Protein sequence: CASSRISTDTQYF.

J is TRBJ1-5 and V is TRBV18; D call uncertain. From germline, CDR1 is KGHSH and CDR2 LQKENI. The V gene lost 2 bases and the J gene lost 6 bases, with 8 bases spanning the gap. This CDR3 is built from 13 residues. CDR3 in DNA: TGTGCCAGCTCACCAAGAGCCGGTCAGCCCCAGCATTTT. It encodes CASSPRAGQPQHF.

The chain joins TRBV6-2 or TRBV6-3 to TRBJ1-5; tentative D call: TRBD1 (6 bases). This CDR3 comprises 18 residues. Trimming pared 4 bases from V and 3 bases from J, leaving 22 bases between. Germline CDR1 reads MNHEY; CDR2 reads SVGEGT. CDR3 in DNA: TGTGCCAGCAGTTTCACTCTAGGGGGACGTGTTGACAATCAGCCCCAGCATTTT. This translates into CASSFTLGGRVDNQPQHF.

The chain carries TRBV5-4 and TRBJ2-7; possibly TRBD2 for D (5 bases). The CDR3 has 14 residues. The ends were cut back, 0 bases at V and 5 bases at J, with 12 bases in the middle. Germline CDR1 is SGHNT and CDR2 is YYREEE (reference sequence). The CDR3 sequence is CASSLVGIDHEQYF. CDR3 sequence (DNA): TGTGCCAGCAGCTTGGTCGGGATTGATCACGAGCAGTACTTC.

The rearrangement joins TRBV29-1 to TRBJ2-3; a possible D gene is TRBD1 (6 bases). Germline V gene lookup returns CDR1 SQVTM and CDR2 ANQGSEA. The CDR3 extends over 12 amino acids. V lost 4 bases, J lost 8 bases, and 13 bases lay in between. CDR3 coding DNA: TGCAGCGTTGTAATAGGGGGAGTTACGCAGTATTTT. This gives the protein CSVVIGGVTQYF.

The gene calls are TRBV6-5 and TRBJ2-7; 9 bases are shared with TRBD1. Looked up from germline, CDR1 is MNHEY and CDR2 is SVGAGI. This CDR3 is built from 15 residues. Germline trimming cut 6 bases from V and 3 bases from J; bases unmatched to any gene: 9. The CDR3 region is CASRTSGTGIYEQYF. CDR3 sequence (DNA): TGTGCCAGCAGAACCTCCGGGACAGGGATCTACGAGCAGTACTTC.

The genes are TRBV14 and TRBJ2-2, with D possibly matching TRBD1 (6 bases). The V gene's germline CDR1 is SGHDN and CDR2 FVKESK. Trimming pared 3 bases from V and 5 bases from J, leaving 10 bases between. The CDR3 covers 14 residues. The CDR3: CASSQGARTGELFF. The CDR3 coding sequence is TGTGCCAGCAGCCAGGGGGCGAGGACCGGGGAGCTGTTTTTT.

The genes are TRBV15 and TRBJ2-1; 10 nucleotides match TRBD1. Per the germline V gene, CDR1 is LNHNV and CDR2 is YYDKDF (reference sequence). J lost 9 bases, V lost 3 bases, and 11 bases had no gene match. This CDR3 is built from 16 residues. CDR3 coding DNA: TGTGCCACCAGCAGTGGGGACAGGGGTCCTCCGATTGAGCAGTTCTTC. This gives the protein CATSSGDRGPPIEQFF.